The source of this TCR beta chain is a study of CD8 T cells in ankylosing spondylitis. Overall study results and limits: Enrichment of disease-linked clones was reportedly significant in matched ankylosing spondylitis synovial fluid. Within peripheral blood, clones linked to disease were CD8+ and relatively rare.

As to this clonotype: Its antigen is not identified.

Germline CDR1 SGHTA, CDR2 FQGNSA. V was trimmed by 3 bases and J by 0 bases, leaving 12 bases between them. The CDR3 spans 16 residues. TCRdb fed the 5' RACE reads into MiXCR, producing one record per CDR3 protein. The table lists some 140,000 distinct CDR3 sequences, 6.5% to 8.5% of them singletons, with about 7.1% in the top ten. The origin of this receptor is a male donor with ankylosing spondylitis. V usage is TRBV7-2 and J usage is TRBJ2-1, with D hard to call. What was sequenced was synovial fluid, either unsorted or a sorted T cell fraction (not recorded which). The CDR3 region is CASSFFFSSSYNEQFF. CDR3 bases: TGTGCCAGCAGCTTCTTCTTTTCGAGCTCCTACAATGAGCAGTTCTTC.